Below, one TCR beta chain is given with its context. Trimming stripped 6 bases from V and 3 bases from J, with 8 bases between. Germline V gives CDR1 DFQATT, CDR2 SNEGSKA (reference sequence). The CDR3 covers 11 residues. The sample originates from a study of long-term antiretroviral therapy in people with HIV. The assay used was immunoSEQ (version v3.0), run at survey level. The table came from immunoSEQ multiplex PCR; TCRdb's copy has only in-frame clones and leaves some out. The sample consists of around 16,000 clones, over 70% of them appearing once. The rearrangement joins TRBV20-1 to TRBJ1-2; D ambiguous. The specimen comprised unsorted PBMCs, sampled 1.5 years before starting antiretroviral therapy. The sequence came from a woman aged 45-60 years with HIV. The CDR3 protein is CSASEYYGYTF. CDR3 nucleotide sequence: TGCAGTGCCTCTGAGTACTATGGCTACACCTTC.